This passage covers 7 T cell receptor beta chains from one sample sequenced in a study of OX40 agonist ivuxolimab in advanced cancers. TCRdb's table, derived via immunoSEQ multiplex PCR, lists solely in-frame clones and lacks some. The table records approximately 70,000 clones, 80% to 95% of them present only once. The sample in question was CD4+ or CD8+ T cells sorted from blood, obtained in a trial of the OX40 agonist ivuxolimab. Every receptor here comes from an adult with an advanced solid tumor such as melanoma, head and neck, liver or kidney cancer.

In nucleotides, the CDR3 is TGTGCCAGCAGCTTGGGACAGCTGAACACCGGGGAGCTGTTTTTT. It specifies CASSLGQLNTGELFF. The chain has TRBV5-6 and TRBJ2-2; the D gene is possibly TRBD1 (5 bases). The ends were cut back, 0 bases at V and 1 base at J, with 7 bases in the middle. Germline loops: CDR1 SGHDT, CDR2 YYEEEE. The CDR3 has 15 residues. The full variable domain, with the rest looked up from reference TRBV5-6 and TRBJ2-2, is DAGVTQSPTHLIKTRGQQVTLRCSPKSGHDTVSWYQQALGQGPQFIFQYYEEEERQRGNFPDRFSGHQFPNYSSELNVNALLLGDSALYLCASSLGQLNTGELFFGEGSRLTVL.

This sequence joins TRBV9 and TRBJ1-2; possibly TRBD1 for D (6 bases). The CDR3 is 13 amino acids. V was pared by 3 bases and J by 4 bases, with 10 bases between. Germline V gene sequence: CDR1 SGDLS, CDR2 YYNGEE. CDR3 in DNA: TGTGCCAGCAGCGCGGGGGACACCTATGGCTACACCTTC. It is translated as CASSAGDTYGYTF.

The V call is TRBV5-4, the J call TRBJ1-2, with 7 bases lining up with TRBD1. Germline CDR1 is SGHNT and CDR2 is YYREEE (reference sequence). The V gene end was trimmed by 4 bases and the J gene end by 3 bases; junction bases not matched to a gene: 6. The CDR3 loop spans 14 amino acids. Here the CDR3 DNA reads TGTGCCAGCAGCGGACACACAGGGGACTATGGCTACACCTTC. This sequence encodes CASSGHTGDYGYTF. The full variable domain, in which reference TRBV5-4 and TRBJ1-2 provide the parts outside the CDR3, is ETGVTQSPTHLIKTRGQQVTLRCSSQSGHNTVSWYQQALGQGPQFIFQYYREEENGRGNFPPRFSGLQFPNYSSELNVNALELDDSALYLCASSGHTGDYGYTFGSGTRLTVV.

This chain connects TRBV6-5 to TRBJ1-1, with TRBD1 matching 8 bases. Trimming took 6 bases from V and 8 from J; bases not matched to a gene: 11. This CDR3 is 14 amino acids long. CDR1 is MNHEY and CDR2 is SVGAGI in the germline V gene. In DNA form, the CDR3 reads TGTGCCAGCAGATATACAGGGGGGGGGAGGGAAGCTTTCTTT. It codes for CASRYTGGGREAFF.

The V gene is TRBV5-1, the J gene TRBJ2-3; D tentatively fits TRBD1 or TRBD2 (5 bases each). The germline CDR1 and CDR2 sequences are SGHRS and YFSETQ. The CDR3 sequence is 16 residues long. With 0 bases removed from V and 0 bases from J, the gap between germline ends came to 11 bases. CDR3 loop: CASSLVGTDSTDTQYF. The CDR3 DNA follows: TGCGCCAGCAGCTTGGTAGGGACGGATAGCACAGATACGCAGTATTTT.

This clone was detected once. The chain couples TRBV5-8 to TRBJ1-6, with 9 bases identical to TRBD1. The J segment lost 9 bases and the V segment lost 3 bases, leaving 10 bases of the junction unmatched. The germline CDR1 and CDR2 sequences are SGHTS and YDEGEE. The CDR3 spans 16 residues. CDR3 protein: CASSSYLGQGLSPLHF. As DNA, the CDR3 is TGTGCCAGCAGCTCCTACCTCGGACAGGGGCTTTCACCCCTCCACTTT.

In this sample, this clone turned up a few times. The DNA for the CDR3 is TGTGCCAGCAGCCCAATGAATCGACAGGGTCTGATAGCTGGAAACACCATATATTTT. Protein product: CASSPMNRQGLIAGNTIYF. The chain uses TRBV11-2 and TRBJ1-3; 7 nucleotides line up with TRBD1. Germline CDR1 reads SGHAT; CDR2 reads FQNNGV. The CDR3 is 19 amino acids. Unmatched junction bases numbered 18, after V lost 5 bases and J lost 2 bases.